This T cell receptor beta chain was recovered during a study of T cell responses to AZD1222 COVID-19 vaccine. Per germline, CDR1 MNHEY and CDR2 SMNVEV (reference sequence). This CDR3 is built from 16 residues. V lost 6 bases to trimming and J lost 4 bases, with 21 bases between them. Repertoires were generated with immunoSEQ multiplex PCR, while TCRdb's copy carries only in-frame clones and drops some. Of 100,000 to 150,000 clones in the sample, about 90% were seen once. The source was peripheral blood, collected on day 0 of AZD1222 vaccination. The chain links TRBV27 to TRBJ1-2; the D gene is possibly TRBD1 (5 bases). This receptor was taken from an adult in good health. The CDR3 bases are TGTGCCAGCAGACCTCAGTCGTTTGGGGGTAGCTATGGCTACACCTTC. Encoded protein: CASRPQSFGGSYGYTF.